This TCR beta chain appears in the sequencing data of a study of T cells in Graves' hyperthyroidism and ophthalmopathy. Broader study findings: Ophthalmopathy and stable hyperthyroidism were told apart by a 13 V-J model.

On this clonotype itself: Its antigen remains unidentified.

V shed 2 bases and J shed 9 bases, with 11 bases lying between them. CDR1 and CDR2 (germline): MDHEN, SYDVKM. The CDR3 length is 14 residues. Thyroid ultrasound and orbital computed tomography, with clinical symptoms and serum thyroxine and TRAb, informed diagnoses. The source of the PBMCs was 8 to 10 ml of fresh peripheral blood. Authors of the study amplified TCR beta CDR3 regions from RNA transcripts. The study used the HTBI primer set for a first-round RT-PCR of the TCR CDR3. TCRdb re-derived calls from the multiplex PCR reads in MiXCR, one entry per CDR3 protein. The table has a few hundred thousand distinct CDR3 sequences, around 15% seen once.

This chain uses TRBV28 with TRBJ1-6; D is possibly TRBD1 (5 bases). This clonotype originated in a woman under 40 with Graves' ophthalmopathy. The sequenced material came from blood. This CDR3 reads CASSLVGVGSPLHF. CDR3 bases: TGTGCCAGCAGTTTAGTGGGGGTGGGTTCACCCCTCCACTTT.